Included here is one TCR beta chain sequence, with context. This entry comes from a study of regulatory T cells in long-lasting Graves disease. The ends were cut back, 1 base at V and 0 bases at J, with 7 bases in the middle. Germline V lookup: CDR1 LGHNA, CDR2 YNFKEQ. The CDR3 consists of 15 residues. The sample's time point: newly diagnosed GD, antithyroid drugs for less than 3 months. The TCR library used RNA extracted from PBMCs. Relying on iRepertoire HTBI primers and Arm-PCR of CDR3 regions, the team built TCR beta libraries. TCRdb ran MiXCR on the multiplex PCR reads and lists one entry per CDR3 protein. The sample yields around 320,000 distinct CDR3 sequences, around 15% seen once. The same specimen was also included in a second study, on T cells in Graves' hyperthyroidism and ophthalmopathy.

This clonotype originated in a man aged 40-49 years with Graves disease. The chain is built from TRBV4-2 and TRBJ2-1; the D is unclear. Specimen: peripheral blood mononuclear cells (PBMCs), collected at new diagnosis, from a patient treated with antithyroid drugs. CDR3 nucleotide sequence: TGTGCCAGCAGCCAAGCCTCGGACTCCTACAATGAGCAGTTCTTC. As protein: CASSQASDSYNEQFF.